This T cell receptor beta chain was recovered during a study of CD8+CD57+ T cells in acquired aplastic anemia. Turning to the study itself: Sorted CD4+ and CD8+ cells yielded DNA averaging approximately 3.5 ug. Study-level findings and limits: Shared by patients and controls, nearly 30 CD8+ CDR3s were abundant in patients. Patient and control CD8+ Simpson's diversity was not significantly different.

From germline, CDR1 is LNHDA and CDR2 SQIVND (reference sequence). The CDR3 has 16 amino acids. With 5 bases clipped from V and 2 bases from J, the junction kept 10 bases outside the gene matches. At least ten counts were recorded for this clonotype. Its target is unknown. The study profiled TCR beta VDJ and CDR3 using genomic DNA as template. MiXCR, run by TCRdb on the reads, gives a single entry per CDR3 protein. The sample records some 190,000 distinct CDR3 sequences, about 47% being singletons. The sequence derives from a human donor in good health. The chain uses TRBV19 and TRBJ2-3; 7 nucleotides align to TRBD1. The sequenced sample was sorted CD4+, CD8+, or CD8+CD57+ T cells (not recorded which) from PBMCs. The CDR3 spells CASSSRQGAITDTQYF. The CDR3 nucleotides are TGTGCCAGTAGTTCGCGACAGGGAGCGATCACAGATACGCAGTATTTT.